The source of this TCR beta chain is a study of blood T cell repertoires in COVID-19. Overall study: The origin of the acute and convalescent COVID-19 samples was the United States, Italy and Spain.

Clones were sequenced by immunoSEQ multiplex PCR, and TCRdb holds only the in-frame ones, with some missing. The data contain roughly 220,000 clones, roughly nine tenths of them singletons. This CDR3 contains 15 residues. CDR1 and CDR2 from the germline V gene are LGHDT and YNNKEL (reference sequence). V trimming: 4 bases; J trimming: 4 bases; junction bases outside the gene matches: 7. Sequencing used peripheral blood. This chain uses TRBV3-1 (or the pseudogene TRBV3-2) with TRBJ2-5; 9 positions match TRBD1. The sequence was collected from a woman between 50 and 59 years old with COVID-19, enrolled during active disease. The CDR3 coding sequence is TGTGCCAGCAGCCGCGGGACAGGGATGTCAGAGACCCAGTACTTC. Protein: CASSRGTGMSETQYF.